These 23 T cell receptor beta chains came from one sample sequenced in a study of OX40 agonist ivuxolimab in advanced cancers. Sequenced by immunoSEQ multiplex PCR; TCRdb stores in-frame clones only, minus some. The sample lists some 80,000 clones, approximately 87% seen once, with about 0.52% in the top ten. The sequences come from CD4+ or CD8+ T cells sorted from blood, collected in a trial of the OX40 agonist ivuxolimab. All receptors derive from an adult with an advanced solid tumor such as melanoma, head and neck, liver or kidney cancer.

The chain joins TRBV2 to TRBJ1-6; D remains ambiguous. V was clipped by 1 base and J by 8 bases, with 3 bases between them. The CDR3 spans 12 residues. Germline V CDR1 and CDR2: SNHLY, FYNNEI. The CDR3 spells CASSEEYSPLHF. The CDR3 nucleotides read TGTGCCAGCAGTGAAGAGTATTCACCCCTCCACTTT. The entire variable domain, with the rest obtained from reference TRBV2 and TRBJ1-6, is as follows: EPEVTQTPSHQVTQMGQEVILRCVPISNHLYFYWYRQILGQKVEFLVSFYNNEISEKSEIFDDQFSVERPDGSNFTLKIRSTKLEDSAMYFCASSEEYSPLHFGNGTRLTVT.

A few counts support this clone. V gene TRBV5-1 combines with J gene TRBJ1-1, with a tentative D call TRBD1 (6 bases). This CDR3 region has 14 residues. V lost 4 bases to trimming and J lost 2 bases, with 12 bases between them. Germline V gene sequence: CDR1 SGHRS, CDR2 YFSETQ. In DNA form, the CDR3 reads TGCGCCAGCAGCCATCCGGGACAAAACACTGAAGCTTTCTTT. Protein: CASSHPGQNTEAFF.

This chain joins TRBV28 and TRBJ2-7; D might be TRBD1 (5 bases). Germline CDR1 reads MDHEN; CDR2 reads SYDVKM. This CDR3 is 13 amino acids long. Trimming removed 6 bases from V and 2 bases from J, with 11 bases in between. CDR3 bases: TGTGCCAGCAGCCCGCAGGGAACCTACGAGCAGTACTTC. Translated, it gives CASSPQGTYEQYF.

The chain has TRBV27 and TRBJ2-2; 12 bases line up with TRBD2. The CDR3 loop spans 16 amino acids. Germline V CDR1 and CDR2: MNHEY, SMNVEV (reference sequence). J lost 4 bases, V lost 6 bases, and 6 bases had no gene match. DNA of the CDR3: TGTGCCAGCAGGTTAGGGGGACTAGCGGGCACCGGGGAGCTGTTTTTT. Translation gives CASRLGGLAGTGELFF.

This chain uses TRBV5-1 with TRBJ1-4; the D is unclear. The CDR3 is made up of 13 amino acids. V was pared by 7 bases and J by 2 bases, with 9 bases between. Germline V gene data show CDR1 as SGHRS and CDR2 as YFSETQ. The CDR3 coding sequence is TGCGCCAGCTCCGATGGGACTAATGAAAAACTGTTTTTT. This sequence encodes CASSDGTNEKLFF.

This rearrangement joins TRBV18 to TRBJ2-6, with D uncertain. V shed 3 bases and J shed 0 bases, with 6 bases lying between them. This CDR3 has 15 residues. Germline loops: CDR1 KGHSH, CDR2 LQKENI. This chain's CDR3 is CASSPQSSGANVLTF. CDR3 in DNA: TGTGCCAGCTCACCTCAAAGCTCTGGGGCCAACGTCCTGACTTTC.

J is TRBJ1-2 and V is TRBV15; TRBD1 is a possible D gene (6 bases). V was shortened by 8 bases and J by 8 bases, with 18 bases between the two germline ends. The CDR3 totals 13 residues. Germline V lookup: CDR1 LNHNV, CDR2 YYDKDF (reference sequence). The DNA of the CDR3 is TGTGCCACCCGCAACCAGGGGAAGGGCGGCTACACCTTC. Residues: CATRNQGKGGYTF.

The rearrangement uses TRBV27 and TRBJ1-1, with D hard to call. Trimming took off 6 bases at V and 0 bases at J, with 14 bases between the two ends. CDR1 MNHEY and CDR2 SMNVEV come from the germline V gene (reference sequence). The CDR3 has 15 amino acids. As DNA, the CDR3 is TGTGCCAGCAGAAGGGAGAGGATAATGAACACTGAAGCTTTCTTT. It codes for CASRRERIMNTEAFF.

This chain joins TRBV10-3 and TRBJ1-4; 8 nucleotides align to TRBD1. CDR3 length equals 13 residues. The germline V gene encodes CDR1 ENHRY and CDR2 SYGVKD. V shed 4 bases and J 7 bases; nucleotides not matched to a gene: 2. Here the CDR3 DNA reads TGTGCCATCAGTGGGACAGGGTTTGAAAAACTGTTTTTT. It translates to CAISGTGFEKLFF.

The CDR3 sequence: CASSVVGPLNTEAFF. The DNA of the CDR3 is TGTGCCAGCAGCGTGGTTGGGCCACTGAACACTGAAGCTTTCTTT. This chain links TRBV5-4 with TRBJ1-1; D not resolved. The CDR3 loop spans 15 amino acids. The V gene's germline CDR1 is SGHNT and CDR2 YYREEE (reference sequence). V lost 4 bases to trimming and J lost 0 bases, with 13 bases between them.

This chain connects TRBV10-1 to TRBJ2-3; D possibly matches TRBD1 or TRBD2 (5 bases each). V was cut by 3 bases and J by 6 bases, with 16 bases left in between. Germline CDR1 reads WNHNN; CDR2 reads SYGVQD (reference sequence). This CDR3 has 15 residues. The CDR3 here is CASSDSGTALDTQYF. The CDR3, as DNA: TGCGCCAGCAGTGATTCCGGGACGGCGTTGGATACGCAGTATTTT.

V usage is TRBV10-3 and J usage is TRBJ2-3, with 7 nucleotides matching TRBD1. Germline lookup yields CDR1 ENHRY and CDR2 SYGVKD. The CDR3 is 14 residues long. V lost 8 bases and J lost 0; bases outside the gene matches: 5. The CDR3 is CAIGQAESTDTQYF. The CDR3 DNA is TGTGCCATCGGACAGGCAGAAAGCACAGATACGCAGTATTTT.

The rearrangement uses TRBV5-4 and TRBJ2-5; 9 bases are shared with TRBD1. Germline CDR1 is SGHNT and CDR2 is YYREEE (reference sequence). The junction had 3 bases not matched to a gene; V was cut back by 4 bases and J by 2 bases. CDR3 length equals 14 residues. This CDR3 is CASSRTGDQETQYF. The CDR3 bases are TGTGCCAGCAGCCGGACAGGGGATCAAGAGACCCAGTACTTC.

Comment on this clone: The identical CDR3 is also encoded by other nucleotide sequences in the sample. J is TRBJ1-5 and V is TRBV6-5; 9 nucleotides agree with TRBD1. Trimming at V came to 5 bases and at J to 4 bases, leaving 3 bases not matched to a gene. Germline assignment: CDR1 MNHEY and CDR2 SVGAGI. The CDR3 has 14 amino acids. CDR3 coding DNA: TGTGCCAGCAGTAGACAGGGGGGGAATCAGCCCCAGCATTTT. It codes for CASSRQGGNQPQHF.

The chain carries TRBV29-1 and TRBJ2-3; TRBD1 or TRBD2 may be the D gene (6 bases each). Germline V lookup: CDR1 SQVTM, CDR2 ANQGSEA. The CDR3 is made up of 14 amino acids. V was trimmed by 5 bases and J by 2 bases, leaving 14 bases between them. CDR3 region: CSVRSRGPTDTQYF. The CDR3 nucleotides are TGCAGCGTTAGGTCCCGGGGGCCCACAGATACGCAGTATTTT.

Here the CDR3 reads CASSSGTYGYTF. The CDR3 DNA reads TGTGCCAGTAGTAGCGGGACTTATGGCTACACCTTC. The chain combines TRBV19 with TRBJ1-2, with D maybe TRBD1 (5 bases). Germline V gives CDR1 LNHDA, CDR2 SQIVND (reference sequence). The CDR3 length is 12 residues. Trimming removed 4 bases from V and 5 bases from J, with 8 bases in between.

This clone appeared once. The gene calls are TRBV30 and TRBJ2-7; maybe TRBD2 (5 bases). The CDR3 covers 12 residues. V dropped 2 bases and J dropped 3 bases, with 8 bases sitting between them. Germline V gene data show CDR1 as GTSNPN and CDR2 as SVGIG (reference sequence). As DNA, the CDR3 is TGTGCCTGGAGTTCCGGAGGCTACGAGCAGTACTTC. Protein sequence: CAWSSGGYEQYF.

This CDR3 is CASSYLRTQYF. In DNA form, the CDR3 reads TGTGCCAGCAGTTACCTAAGGACGCAGTATTTT. The gene calls are TRBV6-5 and TRBJ2-3, with D unclear. The CDR3 extends over 11 amino acids. V was cut by 2 bases and J by 9 bases, with 6 bases left in between. Germline V gives CDR1 MNHEY, CDR2 SVGAGI.

For the CDR3, the DNA is TGTGCCAGCTCACCGGGACAGGGGAATAAGGAGACCCAGTACTTC. It encodes CASSPGQGNKETQYF. The genes are TRBV18 and TRBJ2-5, with 10 nucleotides matching TRBD1. Germline V CDR1 and CDR2: KGHSH, LQKENI. There are 15 residues in the CDR3. Germline trimming cut 3 bases from V and 5 bases from J; bases unmatched to any gene: 6.

V gene TRBV7-8 combines with J gene TRBJ2-7; perhaps TRBD2 as D (5 bases). This CDR3 comprises 15 residues. Germline values: CDR1 SGHVS, CDR2 FQNEAQ. Trimming pared 4 bases from V and 4 bases from J, leaving 17 bases between. DNA of the CDR3: TGTGCCAGCAGCTCAGGTGTGGGAGAGATTTACGAGCAGTACTTC. Amino acids: CASSSGVGEIYEQYF.

The chain employs TRBV28 and TRBJ1-4; 7 positions agree with TRBD1. The CDR3 consists of 14 residues. Germline assignment: CDR1 MDHEN and CDR2 SYDVKM. J gave up 7 bases and V 3 bases, and 5 bases lay outside the gene matches. The CDR3 DNA follows: TGTGCCAGCAGTTTCCATGGGACAGCTGAAAAACTGTTTTTT. This codes for CASSFHGTAEKLFF.

The chain combines TRBV7-9 with TRBJ2-3; D call uncertain. This CDR3 is built from 14 residues. The V end was cut by 8 bases, the J end by 0 bases, with 12 bases between. Germline V gene data show CDR1 as SEHNR and CDR2 as FQNEAQ (reference sequence). CDR3 in amino acids: CASQDRTSTDTQYF. The CDR3 DNA reads as TGTGCCAGCCAGGATCGTACTAGCACAGATACGCAGTATTTT.

The chain couples TRBV29-1 to TRBJ1-3; TRBD1 matches at 9 bases. The CDR3 runs 17 residues. Looked up from germline, CDR1 is SQVTM and CDR2 is ANQGSEA. V was pared by 3 bases and J by 6 bases, with 15 bases of the junction left unmatched. CDR3 nucleotide sequence: TGCAGCGTTGAGAGTCGGCACAGGGGGCTGGCTGAAAACACCATATATTTT. This codes for CSVESRHRGLAENTIYF.